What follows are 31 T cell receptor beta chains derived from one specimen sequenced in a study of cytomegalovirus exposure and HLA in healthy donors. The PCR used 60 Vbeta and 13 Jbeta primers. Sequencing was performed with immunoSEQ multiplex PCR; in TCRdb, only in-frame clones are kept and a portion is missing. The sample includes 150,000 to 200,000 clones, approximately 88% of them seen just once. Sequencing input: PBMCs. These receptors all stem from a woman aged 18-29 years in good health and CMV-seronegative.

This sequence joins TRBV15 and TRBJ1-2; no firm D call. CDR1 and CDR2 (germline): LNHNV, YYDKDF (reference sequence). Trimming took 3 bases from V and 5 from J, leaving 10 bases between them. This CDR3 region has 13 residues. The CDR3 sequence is CATSRREIYGYTF. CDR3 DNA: TGTGCCACCAGCAGGCGAGAAATTTATGGCTACACCTTC.

Written as DNA, the CDR3 is TGTGCCAGCAGCCAATCAGGGCCCAGCAATTGGTATTTT. Translation gives CASSQSGPSNWYF. The chain uses TRBV11-1 and TRBJ2-3, with TRBD1 as a possible D gene (5 bases). Germline V CDR1 and CDR2: SGHAT, FQDESV (reference sequence). V was clipped by 5 bases and J by 14 bases, with 20 bases between them. The CDR3 is 13 residues long. The full variable domain, completed using reference TRBV11-1 and TRBJ2-3, is EAEVAQSPRYKITEKSQAVAFWCDPISGHATLYWYRQILGQGPELLVQFQDESVVDDSQLPKDRFSAERLKGVDSTLKIQPAELGDSAMYLCASSQSGPSNWYFGPGTRLTVL.

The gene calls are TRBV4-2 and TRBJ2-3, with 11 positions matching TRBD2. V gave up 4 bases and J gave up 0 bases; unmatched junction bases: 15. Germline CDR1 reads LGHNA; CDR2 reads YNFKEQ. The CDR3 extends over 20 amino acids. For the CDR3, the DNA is TGTGCCAGCAGCCCCAGGGGGGCTAGCGGGGGGCCATCTAGCACAGATACGCAGTATTTT. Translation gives CASSPRGASGGPSSTDTQYF.

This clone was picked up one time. CDR3 protein: CASSLGAYGYTF. DNA of the CDR3: TGTGCCAGCAGCTTGGGGGCCTATGGCTACACCTTC. This chain connects TRBV5-8 to TRBJ1-2; D unclear. Germline V lookup: CDR1 SGHTS, CDR2 YDEGEE. The CDR3 consists of 12 residues. Trimming took 0 bases from V and 4 from J, leaving 4 bases between them.

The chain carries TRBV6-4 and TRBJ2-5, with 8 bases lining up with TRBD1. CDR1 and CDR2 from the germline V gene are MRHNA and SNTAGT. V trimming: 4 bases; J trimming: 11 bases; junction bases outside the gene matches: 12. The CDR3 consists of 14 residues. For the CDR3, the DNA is TGTGCCAGCAGTGGCCCGAGACAGGGGTGGGAGCAGTACTTC. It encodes CASSGPRQGWEQYF.

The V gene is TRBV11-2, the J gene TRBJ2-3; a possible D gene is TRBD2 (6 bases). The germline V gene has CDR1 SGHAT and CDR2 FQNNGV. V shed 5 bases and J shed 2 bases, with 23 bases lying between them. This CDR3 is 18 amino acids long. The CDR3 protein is CASSPEGYLSGLTDTQYF. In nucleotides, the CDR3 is TGTGCCAGCAGCCCGGAGGGGTACCTAAGCGGTCTCACAGATACGCAGTATTTT. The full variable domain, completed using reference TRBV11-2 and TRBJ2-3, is EAGVAQSPRYKIIEKRQSVAFWCNPISGHATLYWYQQILGQGPKLLIQFQNNGVVDDSQLPKDRFSAERLKGVDSTLKIQPAKLEDSAVYLCASSPEGYLSGLTDTQYFGPGTRLTVL.

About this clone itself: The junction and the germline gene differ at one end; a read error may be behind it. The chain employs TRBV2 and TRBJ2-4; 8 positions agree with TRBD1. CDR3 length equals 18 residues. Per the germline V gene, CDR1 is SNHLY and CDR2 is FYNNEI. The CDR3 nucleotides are TGTGCCAGCATCCCAGGACAGGGAACACATCTAGCCAAAAACAGTCAGTACTTC. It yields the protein CASIPGQGTHLAKNSQYF. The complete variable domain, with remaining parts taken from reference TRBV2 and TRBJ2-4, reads EPEVTQTPSHQVTQMGQEVILRCVPISNHLYFYWYRQILGQKVEFLVSFYNNEISEKSEIFDDQFSVERPDGSNFTLKIRSTKLEDSAMYFCASIPGQGTHLAKNSQYFGAGTRLSVL.

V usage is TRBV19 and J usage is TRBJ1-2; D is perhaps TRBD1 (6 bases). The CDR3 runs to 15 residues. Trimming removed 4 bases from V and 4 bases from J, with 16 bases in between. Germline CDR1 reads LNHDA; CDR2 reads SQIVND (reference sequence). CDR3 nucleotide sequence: TGTGCCAGTAGTACGACTCGACAGGCCCTCTATGGCTACACCTTC. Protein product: CASSTTRQALYGYTF.

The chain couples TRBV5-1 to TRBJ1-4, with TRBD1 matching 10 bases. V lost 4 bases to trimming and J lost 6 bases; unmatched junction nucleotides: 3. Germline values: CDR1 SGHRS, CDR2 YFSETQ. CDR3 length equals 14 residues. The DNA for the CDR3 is TGCGCCAGCAGCAAGGACAGGGGGGATGAAAAACTGTTTTTT. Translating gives CASSKDRGDEKLFF.

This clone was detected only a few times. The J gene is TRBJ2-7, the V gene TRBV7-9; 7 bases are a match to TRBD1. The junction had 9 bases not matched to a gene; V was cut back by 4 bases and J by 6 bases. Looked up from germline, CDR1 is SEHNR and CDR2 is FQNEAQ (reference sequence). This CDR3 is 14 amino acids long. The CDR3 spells CASSSRQGQGEQYF. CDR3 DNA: TGTGCCAGCAGCTCGCGACAGGGTCAAGGCGAGCAGTACTTC.

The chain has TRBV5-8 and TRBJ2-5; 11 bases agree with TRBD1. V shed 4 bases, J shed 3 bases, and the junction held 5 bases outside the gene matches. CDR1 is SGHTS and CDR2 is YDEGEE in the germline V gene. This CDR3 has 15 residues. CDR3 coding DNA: TGTGCCAGCAGCCGCCGGACAGGGGGCGAAGAGACCCAGTACTTC. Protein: CASSRRTGGEETQYF.

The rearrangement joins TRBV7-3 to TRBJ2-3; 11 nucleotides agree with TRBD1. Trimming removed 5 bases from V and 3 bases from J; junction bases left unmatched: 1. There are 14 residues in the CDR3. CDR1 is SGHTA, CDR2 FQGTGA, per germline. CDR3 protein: CASSGTGGTDTQYF. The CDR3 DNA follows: TGTGCCAGCAGCGGGACAGGGGGAACAGATACGCAGTATTTT.

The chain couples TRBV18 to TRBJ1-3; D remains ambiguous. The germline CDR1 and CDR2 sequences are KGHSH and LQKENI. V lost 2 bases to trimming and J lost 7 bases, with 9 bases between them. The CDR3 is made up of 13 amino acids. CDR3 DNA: TGTGCCAGCTCACCAGGGCAGAGTAACACCATATATTTT. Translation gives CASSPGQSNTIYF.

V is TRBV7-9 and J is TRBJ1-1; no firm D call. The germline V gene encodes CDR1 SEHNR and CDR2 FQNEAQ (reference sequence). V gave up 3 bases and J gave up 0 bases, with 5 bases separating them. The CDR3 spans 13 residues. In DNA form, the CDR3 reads TGTGCCAGCAGCTTCCCCGTGAACACTGAAGCTTTCTTT. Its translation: CASSFPVNTEAFF.

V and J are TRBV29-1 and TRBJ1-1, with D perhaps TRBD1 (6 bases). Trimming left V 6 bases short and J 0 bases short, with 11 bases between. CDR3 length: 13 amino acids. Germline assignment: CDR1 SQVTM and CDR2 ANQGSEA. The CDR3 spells CSVSGHLNTEAFF. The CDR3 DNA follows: TGCAGCGTCTCGGGACATTTGAACACTGAAGCTTTCTTT.

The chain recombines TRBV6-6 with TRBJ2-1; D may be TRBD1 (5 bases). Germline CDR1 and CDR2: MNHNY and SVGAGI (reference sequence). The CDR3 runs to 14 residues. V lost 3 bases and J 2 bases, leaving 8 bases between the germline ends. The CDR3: CASSYVGPYNEQFF. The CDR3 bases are TGTGCCAGCAGTTATGTGGGGCCCTACAATGAGCAGTTCTTC.

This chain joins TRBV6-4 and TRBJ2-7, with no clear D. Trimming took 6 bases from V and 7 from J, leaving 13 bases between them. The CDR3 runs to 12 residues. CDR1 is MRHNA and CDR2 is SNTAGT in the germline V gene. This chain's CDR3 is CASRGRPEEQYF. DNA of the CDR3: TGTGCCAGCAGGGGCAGGCCGGAAGAGCAGTACTTC.

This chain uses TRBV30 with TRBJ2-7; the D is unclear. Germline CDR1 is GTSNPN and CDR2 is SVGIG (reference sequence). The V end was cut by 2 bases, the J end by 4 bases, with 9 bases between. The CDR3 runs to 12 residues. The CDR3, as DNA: TGTGCCTGGAGTTTCGACTCATACGAGCAGTACTTC. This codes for CAWSFDSYEQYF.

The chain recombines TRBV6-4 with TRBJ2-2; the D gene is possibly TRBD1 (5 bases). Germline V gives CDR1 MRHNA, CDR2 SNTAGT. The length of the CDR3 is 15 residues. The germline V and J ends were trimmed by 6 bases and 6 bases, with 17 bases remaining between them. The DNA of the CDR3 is TGTGCCAGCAGCGTCTTAGCAGACAGTCCCGGGGAGCTGTTTTTT. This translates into CASSVLADSPGELFF.

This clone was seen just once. CDR3 sequence: CASSDALHNGETQYF. The CDR3 DNA reads TGTGCCAGCAGTGATGCGCTGCATAACGGAGAGACCCAGTACTTC. V is TRBV2 and J is TRBJ2-5, with D unclear. The germline V and J ends were trimmed by 3 bases and 4 bases, with 15 bases remaining between them. CDR1 and CDR2 (germline): SNHLY, FYNNEI. CDR3 length: 15 residues. Using reference TRBV2 and TRBJ2-5 for the parts outside the CDR3, the full variable domain is EPEVTQTPSHQVTQMGQEVILRCVPISNHLYFYWYRQILGQKVEFLVSFYNNEISEKSEIFDDQFSVERPDGSNFTLKIRSTKLEDSAMYFCASSDALHNGETQYFGPGTRLLVL.

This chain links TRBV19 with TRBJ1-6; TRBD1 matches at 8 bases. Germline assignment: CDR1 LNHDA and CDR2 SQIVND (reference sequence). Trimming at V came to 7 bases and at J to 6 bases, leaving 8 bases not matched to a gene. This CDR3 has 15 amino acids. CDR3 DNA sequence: TGTGCCAGTAACCTACAGGGGGGAGTTAATTCACCCCTCCACTTT. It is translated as CASNLQGGVNSPLHF.

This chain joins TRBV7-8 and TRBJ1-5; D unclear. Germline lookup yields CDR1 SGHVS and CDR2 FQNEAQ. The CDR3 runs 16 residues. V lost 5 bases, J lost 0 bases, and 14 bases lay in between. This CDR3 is CASSPEALYSNQPQHF. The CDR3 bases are TGTGCCAGCAGCCCAGAGGCCCTCTATAGCAATCAGCCCCAGCATTTT.

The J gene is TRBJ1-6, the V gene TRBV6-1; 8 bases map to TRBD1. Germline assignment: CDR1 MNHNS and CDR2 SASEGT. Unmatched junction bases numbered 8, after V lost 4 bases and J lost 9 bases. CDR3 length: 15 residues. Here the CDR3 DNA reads TGTGCCAGCAGTGTAGAGGGACAGGTCAGTTCACCCCTCCACTTT. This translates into CASSVEGQVSSPLHF.

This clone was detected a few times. The CDR3 DNA reads TGTGCCAGCAGTGAACCCTCGCTGGAGAGGGCCTACGAGCAGTACTTC. It specifies CASSEPSLERAYEQYF. J is TRBJ2-7 and V is TRBV25-1, with D possibly being TRBD2 (5 bases). V lost 2 bases and J lost 2, with 16 bases in between. The CDR3 spans 16 residues. Germline V gene data show CDR1 as MGHDK and CDR2 as SYGVNS.

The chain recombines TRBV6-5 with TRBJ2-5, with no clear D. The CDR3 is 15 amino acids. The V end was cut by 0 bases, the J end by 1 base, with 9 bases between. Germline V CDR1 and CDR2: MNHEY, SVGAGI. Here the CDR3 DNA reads TGTGCCAGCAGTTACTCGGGCCAGCTCCAAGAGACCCAGTACTTC. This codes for CASSYSGQLQETQYF.

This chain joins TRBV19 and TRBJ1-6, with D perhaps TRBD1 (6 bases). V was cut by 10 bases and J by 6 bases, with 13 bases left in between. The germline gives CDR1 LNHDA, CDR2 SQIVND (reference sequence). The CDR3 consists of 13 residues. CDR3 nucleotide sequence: TGTGCCACCTGGAGAGGGGGTAATTCACCCCTCCACTTT. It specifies CATWRGGNSPLHF.

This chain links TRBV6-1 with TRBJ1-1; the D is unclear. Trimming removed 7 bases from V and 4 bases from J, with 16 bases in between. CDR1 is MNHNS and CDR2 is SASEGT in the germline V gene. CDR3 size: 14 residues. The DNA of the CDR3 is TGTGCCAGCAATCCCCGGGTAGGTGGCACTGAAGCTTTCTTT. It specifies CASNPRVGGTEAFF.

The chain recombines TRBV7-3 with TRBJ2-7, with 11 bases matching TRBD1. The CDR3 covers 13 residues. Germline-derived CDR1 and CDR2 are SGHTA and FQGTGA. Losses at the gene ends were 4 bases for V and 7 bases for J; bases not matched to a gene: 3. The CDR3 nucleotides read TGTGCCAGCAGCTGGGACAGGGGGTGGGAGCAGTACTTC. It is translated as CASSWDRGWEQYF.

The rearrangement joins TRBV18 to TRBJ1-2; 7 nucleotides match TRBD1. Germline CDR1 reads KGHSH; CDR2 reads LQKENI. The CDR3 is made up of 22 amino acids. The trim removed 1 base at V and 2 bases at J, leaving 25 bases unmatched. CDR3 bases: TGTGCCAGCTCACCACGGGGGGCGGCCTGGGACAGAACGACCTCCCCAAACTATGGCTACACCTTC. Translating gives CASSPRGAAWDRTTSPNYGYTF.

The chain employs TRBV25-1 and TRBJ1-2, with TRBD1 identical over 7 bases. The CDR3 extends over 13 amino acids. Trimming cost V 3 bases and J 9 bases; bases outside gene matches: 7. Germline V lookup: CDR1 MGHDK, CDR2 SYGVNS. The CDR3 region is CASSDDRASSYTF. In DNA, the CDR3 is TGTGCCAGCAGTGATGACAGGGCTAGTAGCTACACCTTC.

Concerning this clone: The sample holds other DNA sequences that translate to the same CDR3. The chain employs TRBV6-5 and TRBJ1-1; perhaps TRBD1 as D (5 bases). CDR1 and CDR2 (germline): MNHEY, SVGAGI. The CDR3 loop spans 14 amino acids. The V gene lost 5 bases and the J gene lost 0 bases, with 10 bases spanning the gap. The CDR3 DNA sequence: TGTGCCAGCAGTACAGGCTTAATGAACACTGAAGCTTTCTTT. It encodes CASSTGLMNTEAFF.